This T cell receptor (beta chain) is from a study of T cells after yellow fever vaccination. TCRdb fed the 5' RACE reads into MiXCR, producing one record per CDR3 protein. This table holds 450,000 to 550,000 distinct CDR3 sequences, 21% found once. Germline assignment: CDR1 DFQATT and CDR2 SNEGSKA (reference sequence). V was clipped by 0 bases and J by 1 base, with 13 bases between them. The CDR3 sequence is 15 residues long. The chain couples TRBV20-1 to TRBJ2-7; D tentatively reads TRBD1 or TRBD2 (5 bases each). The sequencing used PBMCs, collected 21 days after the first yellow fever vaccination. The sequence derives from a man in his late teens or twenties who received the YFV17D yellow fever vaccine. CDR3 in DNA: TGCAGTGCTAGAGATGGGGGTAGCGCGTCCTACGAGCAGTACTTC. This encodes CSARDGGSASYEQYF.